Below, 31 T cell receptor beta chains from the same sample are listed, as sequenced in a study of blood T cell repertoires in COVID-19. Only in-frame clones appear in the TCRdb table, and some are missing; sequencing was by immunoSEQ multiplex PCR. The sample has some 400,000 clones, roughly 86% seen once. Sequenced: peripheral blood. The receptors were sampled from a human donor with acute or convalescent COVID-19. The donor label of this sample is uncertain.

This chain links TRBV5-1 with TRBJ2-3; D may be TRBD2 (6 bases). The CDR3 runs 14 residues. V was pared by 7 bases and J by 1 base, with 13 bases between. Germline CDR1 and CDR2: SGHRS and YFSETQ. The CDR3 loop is CASAEGARTDTQYF. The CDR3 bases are TGCGCCAGCGCGGAGGGAGCCCGCACAGATACGCAGTATTTT.

CDR3 residues: CASSFLETNEQFF. The CDR3 nucleotides are TGTGCCAGCAGCTTCCTGGAGACCAATGAGCAGTTCTTC. V gene TRBV5-6 combines with J gene TRBJ2-1; unclear D gene. The V and J ends lost 2 bases and 6 bases respectively, with 9 bases between them. Germline loops: CDR1 SGHDT, CDR2 YYEEEE. This CDR3 is built from 13 residues.

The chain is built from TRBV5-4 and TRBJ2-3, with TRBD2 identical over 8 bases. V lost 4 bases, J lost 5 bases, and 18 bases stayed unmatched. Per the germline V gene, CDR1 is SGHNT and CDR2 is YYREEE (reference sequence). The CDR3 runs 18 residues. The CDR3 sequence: CASSPQEGMSGGRDTQYF. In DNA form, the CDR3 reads TGTGCCAGCAGCCCCCAGGAAGGGATGAGCGGGGGACGAGATACGCAGTATTTT.

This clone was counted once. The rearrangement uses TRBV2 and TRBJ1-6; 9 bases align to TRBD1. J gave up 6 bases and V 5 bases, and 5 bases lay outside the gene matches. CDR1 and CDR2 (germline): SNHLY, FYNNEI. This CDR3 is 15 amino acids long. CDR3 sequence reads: CASSPQGATNSPLHF. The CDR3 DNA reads TGTGCCAGCAGTCCACAGGGGGCCACTAATTCACCCCTCCACTTT.

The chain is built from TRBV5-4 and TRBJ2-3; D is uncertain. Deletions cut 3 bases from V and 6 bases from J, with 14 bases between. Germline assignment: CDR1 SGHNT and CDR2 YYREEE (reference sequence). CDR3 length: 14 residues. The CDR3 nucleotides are TGTGCCAGCAGCTGGAGCGACCCCTCGGATACGCAGTATTTT. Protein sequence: CASSWSDPSDTQYF.

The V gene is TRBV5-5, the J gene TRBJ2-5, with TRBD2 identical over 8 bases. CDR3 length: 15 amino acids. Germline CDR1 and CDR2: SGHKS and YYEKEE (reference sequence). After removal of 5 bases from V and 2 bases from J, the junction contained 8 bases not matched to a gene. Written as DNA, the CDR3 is TGTGCCAGCAGAGCGGCGGGGGGTGAACAAGAGACCCAGTACTTC. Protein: CASRAAGGEQETQYF.

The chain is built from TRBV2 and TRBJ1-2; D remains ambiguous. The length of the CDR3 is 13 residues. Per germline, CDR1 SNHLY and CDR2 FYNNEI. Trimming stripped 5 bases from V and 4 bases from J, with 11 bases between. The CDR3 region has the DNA TGTGCCAGCAGTCCCGAGGCGCGCTATGGCTACACCTTC. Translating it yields CASSPEARYGYTF.

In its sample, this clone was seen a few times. The CDR3, as DNA: TGTGCCAGCAGCCACACGCAGGGGGCAAAAGGCGGCTACACCTTC. It specifies CASSHTQGAKGGYTF. This rearrangement joins TRBV3-1 (or the pseudogene TRBV3-2) to TRBJ1-2; TRBD1 matches at 8 bases. The J segment lost 8 bases and the V segment lost 3 bases, leaving 11 bases of the junction unmatched. This CDR3 comprises 15 residues. Germline V gene sequence: CDR1 LGHDT, CDR2 YNNKEL (reference sequence).

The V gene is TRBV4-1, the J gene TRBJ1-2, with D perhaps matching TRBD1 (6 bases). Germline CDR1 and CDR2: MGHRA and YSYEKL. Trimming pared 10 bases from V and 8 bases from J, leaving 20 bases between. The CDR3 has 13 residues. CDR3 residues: CATRETGEEGYTF. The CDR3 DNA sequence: TGCGCCACCAGAGAGACAGGAGAAGAGGGCTACACCTTC.

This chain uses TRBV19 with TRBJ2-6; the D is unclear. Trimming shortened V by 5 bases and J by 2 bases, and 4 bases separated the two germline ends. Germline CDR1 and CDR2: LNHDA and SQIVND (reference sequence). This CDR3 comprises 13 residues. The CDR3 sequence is CASSEPGANVLTF. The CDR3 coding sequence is TGTGCCAGTAGTGAGCCTGGGGCCAACGTCCTGACTTTC.

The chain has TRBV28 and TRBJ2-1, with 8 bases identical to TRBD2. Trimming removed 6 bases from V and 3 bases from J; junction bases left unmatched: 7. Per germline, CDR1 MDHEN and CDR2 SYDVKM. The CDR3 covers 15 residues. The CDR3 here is CASSLSGRRYNEQFF. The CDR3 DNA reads TGTGCCAGCAGCCTAAGCGGGAGACGCTACAATGAGCAGTTCTTC.

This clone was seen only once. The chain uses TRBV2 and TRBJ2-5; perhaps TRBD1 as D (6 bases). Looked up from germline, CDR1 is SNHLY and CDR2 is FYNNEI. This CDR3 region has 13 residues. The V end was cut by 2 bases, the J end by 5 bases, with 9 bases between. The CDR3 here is CASSEQGTETQYF. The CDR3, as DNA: TGTGCCAGCAGTGAACAGGGGACGGAGACCCAGTACTTC.

The CDR3 nucleotides are TGTGCCACCAGCGGACTTAACCCACCGGGACAGATCAAATCCGCGAGCACCGGGGAGCTGTTTTTT. Translation gives CATSGLNPPGQIKSASTGELFF. The rearrangement joins TRBV15 to TRBJ2-2, with 7 nucleotides matching TRBD1. This CDR3 has 22 residues. The junction had 28 bases not matched to a gene; V was cut back by 5 bases and J by 4 bases. Germline CDR1 is LNHNV and CDR2 is YYDKDF (reference sequence).

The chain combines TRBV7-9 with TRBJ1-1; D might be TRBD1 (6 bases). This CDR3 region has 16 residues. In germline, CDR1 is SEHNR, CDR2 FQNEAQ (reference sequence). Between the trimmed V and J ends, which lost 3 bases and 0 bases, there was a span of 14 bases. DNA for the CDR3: TGTGCCAGCAGCTTGGGGGCAAATCCTTTGAACACTGAAGCTTTCTTT. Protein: CASSLGANPLNTEAFF.

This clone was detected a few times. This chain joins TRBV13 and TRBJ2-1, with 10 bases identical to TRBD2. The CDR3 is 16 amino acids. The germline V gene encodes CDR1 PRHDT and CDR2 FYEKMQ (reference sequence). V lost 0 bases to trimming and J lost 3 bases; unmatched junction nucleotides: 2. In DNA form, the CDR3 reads TGTGCCAGCAGCTTAGGTACTAGCGGGGTCTACAATGAGCAGTTCTTC. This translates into CASSLGTSGVYNEQFF. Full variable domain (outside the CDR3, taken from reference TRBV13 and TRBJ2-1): AAGVIQSPRHLIKEKRETATLKCYPIPRHDTVYWYQQGPGQDPQFLISFYEKMQSDKGSIPDRFSAQQFSDYHSELNMSSLELGDSALYFCASSLGTSGVYNEQFFGPGTRLTVL.

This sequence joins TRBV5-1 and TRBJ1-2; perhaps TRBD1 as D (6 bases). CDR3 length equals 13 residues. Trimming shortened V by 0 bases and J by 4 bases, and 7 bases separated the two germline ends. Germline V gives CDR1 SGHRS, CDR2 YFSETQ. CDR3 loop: CASSLGQVYGYTF. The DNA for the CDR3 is TGCGCCAGCAGCTTGGGACAGGTCTATGGCTACACCTTC.

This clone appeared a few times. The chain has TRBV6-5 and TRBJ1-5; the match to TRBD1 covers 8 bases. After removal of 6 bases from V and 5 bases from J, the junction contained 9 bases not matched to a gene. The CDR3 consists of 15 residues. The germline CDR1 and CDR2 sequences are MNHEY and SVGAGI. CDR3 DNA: TGTGCCAGCAGCCTCCGGGACAGGTCTGATCAGCCCCAGCATTTT. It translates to CASSLRDRSDQPQHF.

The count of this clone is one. The CDR3 here is CATSDYRPRQGSSLWQYF. CDR3 DNA sequence: TGTGCCACCAGTGATTATCGCCCTCGACAGGGATCCTCGCTCTGGCAGTACTTC. The chain couples TRBV24-1 to TRBJ2-7; 7 nucleotides match TRBD1. This CDR3 spans 18 amino acids. J gave up 9 bases and V 2 bases, and 21 bases lay outside the gene matches. From germline, CDR1 is KGHDR and CDR2 SFDVKD.

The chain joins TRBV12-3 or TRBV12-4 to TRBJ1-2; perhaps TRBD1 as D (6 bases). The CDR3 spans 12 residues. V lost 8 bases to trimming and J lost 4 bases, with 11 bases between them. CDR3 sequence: CASGRGLYGYTF. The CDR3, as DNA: TGTGCCAGCGGGCGGGGGCTCTATGGCTACACCTTC.

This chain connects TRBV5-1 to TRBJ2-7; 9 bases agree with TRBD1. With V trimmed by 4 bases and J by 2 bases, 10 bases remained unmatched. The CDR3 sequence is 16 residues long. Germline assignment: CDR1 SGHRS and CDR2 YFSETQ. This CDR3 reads CASSPETGGGPYEQYF. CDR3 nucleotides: TGCGCCAGCAGCCCCGAGACAGGGGGTGGTCCCTACGAGCAGTACTTC.

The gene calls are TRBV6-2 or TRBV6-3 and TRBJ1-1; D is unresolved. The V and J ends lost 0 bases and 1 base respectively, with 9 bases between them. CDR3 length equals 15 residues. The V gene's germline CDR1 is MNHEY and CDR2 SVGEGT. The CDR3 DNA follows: TGTGCCAGCAGTTACTCTTTCACTCAGAACACTGAAGCTTTCTTT. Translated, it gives CASSYSFTQNTEAFF.

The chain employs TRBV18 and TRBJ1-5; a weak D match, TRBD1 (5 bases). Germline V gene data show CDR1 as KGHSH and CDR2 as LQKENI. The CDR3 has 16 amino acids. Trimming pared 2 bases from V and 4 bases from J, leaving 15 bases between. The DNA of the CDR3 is TGTGCCAGCTCACCAGGGTCGGCAGGGAGGAATCAGCCCCAGCATTTT. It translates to CASSPGSAGRNQPQHF.

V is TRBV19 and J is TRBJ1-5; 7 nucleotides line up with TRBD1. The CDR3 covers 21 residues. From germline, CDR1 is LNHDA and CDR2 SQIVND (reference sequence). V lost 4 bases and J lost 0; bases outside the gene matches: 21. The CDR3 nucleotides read TGTGCCAGTAGTACTTTCGGAGCCGGGACAGCTAATACCCGTAGCAATCAGCCCCAGCATTTT. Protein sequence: CASSTFGAGTANTRSNQPQHF.

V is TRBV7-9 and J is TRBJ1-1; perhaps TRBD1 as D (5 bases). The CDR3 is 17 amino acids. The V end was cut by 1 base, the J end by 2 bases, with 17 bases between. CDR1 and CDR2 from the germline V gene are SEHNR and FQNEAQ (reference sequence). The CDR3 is CASSLGVGAGTNTEAFF. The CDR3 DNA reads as TGTGCCAGCAGCTTAGGGGTCGGGGCGGGAACCAACACTGAAGCTTTCTTT.

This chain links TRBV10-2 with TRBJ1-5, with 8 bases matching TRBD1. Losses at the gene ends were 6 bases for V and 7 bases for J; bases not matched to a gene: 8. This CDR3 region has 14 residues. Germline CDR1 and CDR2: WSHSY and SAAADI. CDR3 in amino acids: CASSPTGGSQPQHF. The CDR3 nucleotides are TGCGCCAGCAGCCCCACAGGGGGAAGCCAGCCCCAGCATTTT.

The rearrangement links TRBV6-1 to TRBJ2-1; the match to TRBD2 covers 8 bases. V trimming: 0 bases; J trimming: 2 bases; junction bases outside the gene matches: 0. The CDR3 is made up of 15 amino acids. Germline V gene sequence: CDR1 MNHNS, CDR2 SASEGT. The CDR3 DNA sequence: TGTGCCAGCAGTGAAGCTAGCGGGGCCTACAATGAGCAGTTCTTC. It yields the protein CASSEASGAYNEQFF.

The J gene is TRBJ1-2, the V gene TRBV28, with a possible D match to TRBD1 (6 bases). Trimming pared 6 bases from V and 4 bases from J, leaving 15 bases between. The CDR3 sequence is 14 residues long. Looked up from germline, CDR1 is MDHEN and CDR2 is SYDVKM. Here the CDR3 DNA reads TGTGCCAGCAGCCCCGGGGGGCAAGGCTATGGCTACACCTTC. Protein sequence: CASSPGGQGYGYTF.

CDR3 residues: CASSPIAGNTEAFF. In DNA form, the CDR3 reads TGTGCCAGCAGTCCTATCGCGGGGAACACTGAAGCTTTCTTT. J is TRBJ1-1 and V is TRBV9; D ambiguous. The CDR3 contains 14 residues. Germline V gives CDR1 SGDLS, CDR2 YYNGEE. Between the trimmed V and J ends, which lost 5 bases and 1 base, there was a span of 12 bases.

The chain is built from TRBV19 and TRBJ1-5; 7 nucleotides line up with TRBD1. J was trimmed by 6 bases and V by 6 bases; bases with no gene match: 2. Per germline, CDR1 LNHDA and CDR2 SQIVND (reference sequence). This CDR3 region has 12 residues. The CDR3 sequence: CASSRGSQPQHF. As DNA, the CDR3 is TGTGCCAGTAGCAGGGGGAGTCAGCCCCAGCATTTT.

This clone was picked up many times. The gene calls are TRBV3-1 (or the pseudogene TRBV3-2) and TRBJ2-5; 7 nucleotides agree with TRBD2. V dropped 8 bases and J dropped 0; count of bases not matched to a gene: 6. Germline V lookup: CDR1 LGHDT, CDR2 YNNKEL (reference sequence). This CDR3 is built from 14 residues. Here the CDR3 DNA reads TGTGCCAGCGCCTGGGGGGGTCACCAAGAGACCCAGTACTTC. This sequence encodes CASAWGGHQETQYF.

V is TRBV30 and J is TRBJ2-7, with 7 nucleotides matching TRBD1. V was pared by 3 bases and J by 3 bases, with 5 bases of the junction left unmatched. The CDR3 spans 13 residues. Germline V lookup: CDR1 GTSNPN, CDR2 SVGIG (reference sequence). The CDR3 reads CAWRWDSRYEQYF. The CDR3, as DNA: TGTGCCTGGAGATGGGACAGCCGCTACGAGCAGTACTTC.